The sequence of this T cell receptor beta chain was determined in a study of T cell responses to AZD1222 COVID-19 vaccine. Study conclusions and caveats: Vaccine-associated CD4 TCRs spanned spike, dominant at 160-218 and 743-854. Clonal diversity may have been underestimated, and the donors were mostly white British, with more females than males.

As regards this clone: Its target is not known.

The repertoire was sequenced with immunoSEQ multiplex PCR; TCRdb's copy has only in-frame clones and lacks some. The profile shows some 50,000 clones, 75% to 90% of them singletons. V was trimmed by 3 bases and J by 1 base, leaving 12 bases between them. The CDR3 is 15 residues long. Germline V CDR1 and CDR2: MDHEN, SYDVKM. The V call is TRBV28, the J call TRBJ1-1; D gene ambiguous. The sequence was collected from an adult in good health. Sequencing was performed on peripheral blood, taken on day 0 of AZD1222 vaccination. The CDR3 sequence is CASSFWKEQNTEAFF. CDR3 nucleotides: TGTGCCAGCAGTTTCTGGAAGGAGCAGAACACTGAAGCTTTCTTT.